The rows below give T cell receptor beta chains drawn from one sample of a study of cytomegalovirus exposure and HLA in healthy donors. Assay: immunoSEQ multiplex PCR; the TCRdb copy retains only in-frame clones and omits some. The table shows some 150,000 clones, with approximately 80% occurring only once. Sequencing was performed on PBMCs. These receptors all stem from a male donor in good health and CMV-seronegative. The CDR3 runs from the conserved cysteine through the conserved F or W. Each record gives: V gene, J gene, clone size, D gene, CDR3 protein, CDR3 DNA. The D gene is left open where the match is weak. Expanded clones are given a class, and other clones once, few, many or no size at all.

TRBV7-9	TRBJ2-7	few	-	CASSFGMDEQYF	TGTGCCAGCAGTTTCGGTATGGACGAGCAGTACTTC
TRBV15	TRBJ1-5	-	-	CATSRVGGVGSNQPQHF	TGTGCCACCAGCAGAGTTGGAGGGGTGGGAAGCAATCAGCCCCAGCATTTT
TRBV28	TRBJ1-2	-	TRBD1	CASSFVQGARGYTF	TGTGCCAGCAGTTTTGTTCAGGGGGCGAGGGGCTACACCTTC
TRBV19	TRBJ1-2	-	-	CASSVAGYRYGYTF	TGTGCCAGTAGTGTCGCAGGGTACCGCTATGGCTACACCTTC
TRBV7-8	TRBJ2-2	-	-	CASSSQAAGELFF	TGTGCCAGCAGCTCACAGGCGGCCGGGGAGCTGTTTTTT
TRBV5-4	TRBJ2-5	-	TRBD1	CASSAATGDETQYF	TGTGCCAGCAGCGCCGCCACAGGGGATGAGACCCAGTACTTC
TRBV27	TRBJ1-1	-	-	CASSTPMGARSEAFF	TGTGCCAGCAGTACCCCAATGGGGGCGCGGTCTGAAGCTTTCTTT
TRBV2	TRBJ1-4	-	TRBD1	CASTETGSNNEKLFF	TGTGCCAGCACTGAGACAGGGAGTAACAATGAAAAACTGTTTTTT
TRBV29-1	TRBJ2-1	once	-	CSVYPPGLGYNEQFF	TGCAGCGTCTATCCCCCAGGGTTAGGATACAATGAGCAGTTCTTC
TRBV27	TRBJ1-5	-	-	CASSFVRDQPQHF	TGTGCCAGCAGTTTCGTACGGGATCAGCCCCAGCATTTT
TRBV7-2	TRBJ1-2	-	-	CASSLSPYGYTF	TGTGCCAGCAGTCTTAGCCCCTATGGCTACACCTTC
TRBV30	TRBJ1-6	-	TRBD1	CAWSRDRGNSPLHF	TGTGCCTGGAGTAGGGACAGGGGAAATTCACCCCTCCACTTT
TRBV11-2	TRBJ2-5	-	-	CASSLNGGAETQYF	TGTGCCAGCAGCTTAAACGGCGGGGCGGAGACCCAGTACTTC
TRBV7-6	TRBJ2-2	-	-	CASSLAWGELDTGELFF	TGTGCCAGCAGCTTAGCGTGGGGGGAATTAGACACCGGGGAGCTGTTTTTT
TRBV11-2	TRBJ1-1	-	-	CASSLIGLGAFF	TGTGCCAGCAGCTTAATCGGGTTAGGAGCTTTCTTT
TRBV11-2	TRBJ2-5	few	-	CASSEVVEGTQYF	TGTGCCAGCAGCGAGGTTGTTGAGGGGACCCAGTACTTC